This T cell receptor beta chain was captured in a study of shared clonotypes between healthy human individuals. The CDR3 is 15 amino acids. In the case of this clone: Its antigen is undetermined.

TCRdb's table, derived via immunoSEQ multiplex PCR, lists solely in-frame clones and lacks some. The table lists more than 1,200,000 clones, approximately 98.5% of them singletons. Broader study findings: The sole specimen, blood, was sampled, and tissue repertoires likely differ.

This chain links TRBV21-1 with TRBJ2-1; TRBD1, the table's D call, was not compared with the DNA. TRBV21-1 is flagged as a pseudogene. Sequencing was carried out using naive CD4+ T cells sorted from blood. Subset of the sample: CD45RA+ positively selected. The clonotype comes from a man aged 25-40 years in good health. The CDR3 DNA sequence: TGTGCCAGCACCCAGGGGGCGGAGAAGGGCAATGAGCAGTTCTTC. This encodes CASTQGAEKGNEQFF.